This T cell receptor (beta chain) was recovered during a study of memory CD4+ T cells and cytomegalovirus serostatus. Method: immunoSEQ multiplex PCR; TCRdb's copy keeps in-frame clones and lacks some. In the table there are 28,000 or so clones, about 78% of which are singletons. The CDR3 consists of 17 residues. Single viable CD3+CD4+CD8-CD45RO+ cells were sorted as the memory CD4+ T cells. The specimen was memory CD4+ T cells from blood. This TCR derives from an adult in good health and CMV-seronegative. This chain connects TRBV12-1 to TRBJ2-1; the D call in the table, TRBD2, was not verified against the DNA. TRBV12-1 is an annotated pseudogene. The CDR3 DNA follows: TGTGCCAGCAGCTTGAGACTAGCGGGAGCCTCCTACAATGAGCAGTTCTTC. This encodes CASSLRLAGASYNEQFF.